The T cell receptor beta chain under discussion was sequenced for a study of neurological immune-mediated disorders. TCRdb analysed the 5' RACE reads with MiXCR anew, one entry per CDR3 protein. The data contain around 46,000 distinct CDR3 sequences, 20% to 30% of them singletons. This clonotype came up many times. Germline loops: CDR1 MGHDK, CDR2 SYGVNS. V lost 7 bases and J 1 base, leaving 15 bases between the germline ends. CDR3 length: 15 amino acids. This TCR was recovered from a woman in her 70s in good health. This chain links TRBV25-1 with TRBJ2-3; D remains unclear. The source material was PBMCs. The CDR3 loop reads CASTTVQRGTDTQYF. The CDR3 nucleotides read TGTGCCAGCACTACGGTCCAGCGAGGCACAGATACGCAGTATTTT.